This T cell receptor (beta chain) was captured by sequencing in a study of regulatory T cells in long-lasting Graves disease. Sample time point: persistent/refractory GD, antithyroid drugs over 5 years with positive TRAb. Generation of the TCR library employed RNA extracted from PBMCs. Graves' disease diagnoses used American Thyroid Association guidelines. The CDR3 length is 12 residues. V was pared by 0 bases and J by 6 bases, with 6 bases between. Germline CDR1 SGHDN, CDR2 FVKESK. Investigators prepared the TCR beta libraries by applying iRepertoire HTBI primers and Arm-PCR of CDR3 regions. MiXCR was run by TCRdb on the multiplex PCR reads, yielding one entry per CDR3 protein. The table lists 430,000 or so distinct CDR3 sequences, over 20% of them singletons.

The sequences come from peripheral blood mononuclear cells (PBMCs), collected when the disease was refractory, from a patient treated with antithyroid drugs. This TCR derives from a female donor with Graves disease. V and J are TRBV14 and TRBJ2-7; D not resolved. The CDR3 loop reads CASSQESGEQYF. DNA of the CDR3: TGTGCCAGCAGCCAAGAAAGTGGCGAGCAGTACTTC. Using reference TRBV14 and TRBJ2-7 for the parts outside the CDR3, the full variable domain is EAGVTQFPSHSVIEKGQTVTLRCDPISGHDNLYWYRRVMGKEIKFLLHFVKESKQDESGMPNNRFLAERTGGTYSTLKVQPAELEDSGVYFCASSQESGEQYFGPGTRLTVT.